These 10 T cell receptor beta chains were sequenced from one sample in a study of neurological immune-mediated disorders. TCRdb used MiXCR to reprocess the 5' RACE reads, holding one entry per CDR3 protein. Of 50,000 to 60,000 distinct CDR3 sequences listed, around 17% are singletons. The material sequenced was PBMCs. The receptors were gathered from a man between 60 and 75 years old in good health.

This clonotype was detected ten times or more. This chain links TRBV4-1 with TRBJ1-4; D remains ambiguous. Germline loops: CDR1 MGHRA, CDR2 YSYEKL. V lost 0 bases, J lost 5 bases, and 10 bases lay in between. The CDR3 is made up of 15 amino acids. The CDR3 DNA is TGCGCCAGCAGCCAAGATCTTAGATCAAATGAAAAACTGTTTTTT. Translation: CASSQDLRSNEKLFF.

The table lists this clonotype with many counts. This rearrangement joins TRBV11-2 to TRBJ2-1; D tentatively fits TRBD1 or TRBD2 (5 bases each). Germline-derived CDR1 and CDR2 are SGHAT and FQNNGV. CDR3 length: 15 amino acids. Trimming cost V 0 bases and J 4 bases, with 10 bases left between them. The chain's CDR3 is CASSLDRGPYNEQFF. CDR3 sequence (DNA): TGTGCCAGCAGCTTAGATCGGGGACCATACAATGAGCAGTTCTTC.

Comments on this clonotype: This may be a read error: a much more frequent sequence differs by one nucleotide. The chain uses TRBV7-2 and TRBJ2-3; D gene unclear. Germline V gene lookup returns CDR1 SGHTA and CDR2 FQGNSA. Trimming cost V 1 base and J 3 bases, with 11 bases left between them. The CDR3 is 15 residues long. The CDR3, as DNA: TGTGCCAGCAGCTTAGGGCCCCCACAAACAGATACGCAGTATTTT. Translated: CASSLGPPQTDTQYF.

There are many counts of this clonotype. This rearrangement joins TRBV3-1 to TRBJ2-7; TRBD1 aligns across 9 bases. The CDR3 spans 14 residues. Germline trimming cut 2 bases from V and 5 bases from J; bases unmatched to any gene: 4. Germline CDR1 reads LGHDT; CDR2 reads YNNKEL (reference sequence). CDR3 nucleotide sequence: TGTGCCAGCAGCCAATGGGACAGGGTTAACGAGCAGTACTTC. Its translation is CASSQWDRVNEQYF.

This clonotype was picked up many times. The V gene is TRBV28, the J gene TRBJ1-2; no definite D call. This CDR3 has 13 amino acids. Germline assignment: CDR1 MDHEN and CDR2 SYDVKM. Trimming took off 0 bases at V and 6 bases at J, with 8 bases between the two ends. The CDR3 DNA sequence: TGTGCCAGCAGTTTATGGGGAGCACATGGCTACACCTTC. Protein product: CASSLWGAHGYTF.

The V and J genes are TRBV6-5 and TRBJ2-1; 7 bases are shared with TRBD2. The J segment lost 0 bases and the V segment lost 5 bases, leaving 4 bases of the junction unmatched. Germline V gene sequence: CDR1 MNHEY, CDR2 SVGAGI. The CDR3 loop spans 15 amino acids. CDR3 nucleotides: TGTGCCAGCAGTCGAGCGGGGAGCTCCTACAATGAGCAGTTCTTC. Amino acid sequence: CASSRAGSSYNEQFF.

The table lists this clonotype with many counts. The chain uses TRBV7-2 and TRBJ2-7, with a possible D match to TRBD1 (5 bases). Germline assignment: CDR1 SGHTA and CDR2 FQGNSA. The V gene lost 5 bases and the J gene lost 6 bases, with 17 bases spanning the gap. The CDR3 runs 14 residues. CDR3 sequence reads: CASSLGQGSGEQYF. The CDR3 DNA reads TGTGCCAGCAGCCTTGGGCAGGGTTCAGGCGAGCAGTACTTC.

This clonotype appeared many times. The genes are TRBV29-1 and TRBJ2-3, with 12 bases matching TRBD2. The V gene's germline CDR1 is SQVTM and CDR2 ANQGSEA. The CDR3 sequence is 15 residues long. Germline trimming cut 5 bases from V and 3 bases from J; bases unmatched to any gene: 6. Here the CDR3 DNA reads TGCAGCGTTCCCCTGACTAGCGGGAGTACAGATACGCAGTATTTT. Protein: CSVPLTSGSTDTQYF.

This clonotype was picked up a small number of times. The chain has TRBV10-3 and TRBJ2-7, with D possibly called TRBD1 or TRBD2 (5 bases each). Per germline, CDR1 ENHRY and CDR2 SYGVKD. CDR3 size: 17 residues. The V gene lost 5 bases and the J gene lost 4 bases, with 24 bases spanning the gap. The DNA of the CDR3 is TGTGCCATCAGTACGACTGGGCGGGCGGGCCCAGGGTACGAGCAGTACTTC. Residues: CAISTTGRAGPGYEQYF.

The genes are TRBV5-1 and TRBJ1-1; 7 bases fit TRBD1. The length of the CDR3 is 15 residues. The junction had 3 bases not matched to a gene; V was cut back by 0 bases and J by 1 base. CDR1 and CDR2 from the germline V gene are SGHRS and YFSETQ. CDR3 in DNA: TGCGCCAGCAGCTTGGAGGGGGCGCGGAACACTGAAGCTTTCTTT. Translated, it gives CASSLEGARNTEAFF.